The rows below give T cell receptor beta chains drawn from one sample of a study of T cells in localized non-small cell lung cancer. Data came from immunoSEQ multiplex PCR; TCRdb stores just in-frame clones and leaves some out. The sample includes more than 25,000 clones, 91% of them seen just once. Source: PBMCs, taken before any cancer treatment. These receptors were obtained from a man aged 40-75 years with stage II lung adenocarcinoma. The CDR3 runs from the conserved cysteine through the conserved F or W. Fields, in order: clone size, V gene, D gene, CDR3 length, J gene, CDR3 DNA, CDR3 protein. The D gene is left open where the match is weak. Size tells how often a clone was seen (once, few, many) or the class of an expanded clone, and some rows leave it out.

clone size: .
V gene: TRBV19
D gene: .
CDR3 length: 11
J gene: TRBJ2-7
CDR3 DNA: TGTGCCAGTAGTCCCCCGACGGGACAGTACTTC
CDR3 protein: CASSPPTGQYF

clone size: .
V gene: TRBV11-3
D gene: TRBD2
CDR3 length: 17
J gene: TRBJ2-1
CDR3 DNA: TGTGCCAGCAGCCTCCTAGCGGGATCGGGCTCCTACAATGAGCAGTTCTTC
CDR3 protein: CASSLLAGSGSYNEQFF

clone size: few
V gene: TRBV25-1
D gene: .
CDR3 length: 15
J gene: TRBJ2-2
CDR3 DNA: TGTGCCAGCAGTGGGCGACAGGCATATACCGGGGAGCTGTTTTTT
CDR3 protein: CASSGRQAYTGELFF

clone size: .
V gene: TRBV6-1
D gene: .
CDR3 length: 12
J gene: TRBJ2-7
CDR3 DNA: TGTGCCGCCTGGGGACTGGCGGGCGAGCAGTACTTC
CDR3 protein: CAAWGLAGEQYF

clone size: few
V gene: TRBV6-5
D gene: TRBD2
CDR3 length: 14
J gene: TRBJ2-7
CDR3 DNA: TGTGCCAGCAGTTCCCTAGCGGACTCCTACGAGCAGTACTTC
CDR3 protein: CASSSLADSYEQYF

clone size: .
V gene: TRBV2
D gene: .
CDR3 length: 11
J gene: TRBJ1-2
CDR3 DNA: TGTGCCAGTGGTCCAGGCCATGGCTACACCTTC
CDR3 protein: CASGPGHGYTF

clone size: .
V gene: TRBV11-2
D gene: .
CDR3 length: 14
J gene: TRBJ1-4
CDR3 DNA: TGTGCCAGCAGCTCCGGACGGTATAATGAAAAACTGTTTTTT
CDR3 protein: CASSSGRYNEKLFF

clone size: few
V gene: TRBV5-4
D gene: .
CDR3 length: 13
J gene: TRBJ2-1
CDR3 DNA: TGTGCCAGCAGTCTAGGACAGTACAATGAGCAGTTCTTC
CDR3 protein: CASSLGQYNEQFF

clone size: .
V gene: TRBV5-6
D gene: .
CDR3 length: 14
J gene: TRBJ1-3
CDR3 DNA: TGTGCCAGCAGCTCGGACGTTTCTGGAAACACCATATATTTT
CDR3 protein: CASSSDVSGNTIYF

clone size: .
V gene: TRBV4-1
D gene: .
CDR3 length: 12
J gene: TRBJ2-1
CDR3 DNA: TGCGCCAGCAGCCAAGCTTCCACTGAGCAGTTCTTC
CDR3 protein: CASSQASTEQFF

clone size: .
V gene: TRBV14
D gene: .
CDR3 length: 15
J gene: TRBJ2-3
CDR3 DNA: TGTGCCAGCAGCCAACTGAGGGGTAGCACAGATACGCAGTATTTT
CDR3 protein: CASSQLRGSTDTQYF

clone size: .
V gene: TRBV2
D gene: .
CDR3 length: 14
J gene: TRBJ1-4
CDR3 DNA: TGTGCCAGCAGTGAAGTGGGGGCTAATGAAAAACTGTTTTTT
CDR3 protein: CASSEVGANEKLFF

clone size: .
V gene: TRBV20-1
D gene: TRBD1
CDR3 length: 11
J gene: TRBJ1-2
CDR3 DNA: TGCAGTGCAGGGACAGGGTTGAGCTACACCTTC
CDR3 protein: CSAGTGLSYTF

clone size: .
V gene: TRBV10-3
D gene: .
CDR3 length: 15
J gene: TRBJ1-2
CDR3 DNA: TGTGCCATCAGTCATGCGGACAGTCAGGCCTATGGCTACACCTTC
CDR3 protein: CAISHADSQAYGYTF

clone size: .
V gene: TRBV5-3
D gene: .
CDR3 length: 18
J gene: TRBJ1-3
CDR3 DNA: TGTGCCAGTTGGGAGGGGGACACCTCACTTTACTCTGGAAACACCATATATTTT
CDR3 protein: CASWEGDTSLYSGNTIYF

clone size: .
V gene: TRBV27
D gene: .
CDR3 length: 13
J gene: TRBJ1-1
CDR3 DNA: TGTGCCAGCAGTTTCCGAGAGCAAACTGAAGCTTTCTTT
CDR3 protein: CASSFREQTEAFF

clone size: once
V gene: TRBV30
D gene: .
CDR3 length: 13
J gene: TRBJ2-1
CDR3 DNA: TGTGCCTGGAGTGCCATGAGTCGGGCAAGGCAGTTCTTC
CDR3 protein: CAWSAMSRARQFF

clone size: .
V gene: TRBV19
D gene: .
CDR3 length: 15
J gene: TRBJ2-1
CDR3 DNA: TGTGCCAGTAGTATAGAGCCACTAGTTGTCAATGAGCAGTTCTTC
CDR3 protein: CASSIEPLVVNEQFF

clone size: .
V gene: TRBV5-1
D gene: TRBD2
CDR3 length: 16
J gene: TRBJ2-3
CDR3 DNA: TGCGCCAGCAGTCCACTAGCGGGAGGGTATGGAGATACGCAGTATTTT
CDR3 protein: CASSPLAGGYGDTQYF

clone size: .
V gene: TRBV7-9
D gene: .
CDR3 length: 12
J gene: TRBJ1-2
CDR3 DNA: TGTGCCAGCAGCCCAGAAGGGCCTGGCTACACCTTC
CDR3 protein: CASSPEGPGYTF